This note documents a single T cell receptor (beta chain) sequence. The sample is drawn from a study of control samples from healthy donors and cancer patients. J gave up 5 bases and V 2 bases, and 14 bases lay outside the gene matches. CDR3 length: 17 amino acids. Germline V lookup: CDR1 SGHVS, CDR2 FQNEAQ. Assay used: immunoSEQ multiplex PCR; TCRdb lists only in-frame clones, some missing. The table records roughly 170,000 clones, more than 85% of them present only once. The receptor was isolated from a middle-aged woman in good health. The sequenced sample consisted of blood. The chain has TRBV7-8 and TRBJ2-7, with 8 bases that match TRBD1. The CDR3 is CASSLFIGGQGSNEQYF. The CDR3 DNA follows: TGTGCCAGCAGCTTATTTATAGGAGGACAGGGATCCAACGAGCAGTACTTC.